This T cell receptor beta chain was recorded in a study of hypomethylating agent response in myelodysplastic syndrome (dated by TCRdb to about 2021). Context from the whole study: Patients were treated with the hypomethylating agents azacitidine (8 of 11) or decitabine (3 of 11). A few patients did not respond, whereas roughly 6 responded with either complete response or hematologic improvement. Patients had a mean age of about 70 +/- 6 years, and a diploid cytogenetic profile was the most common. The most frequent mutation was TET2, found in about 45% of the 11 patients. The cohort was composed of ten or so male and a couple of female myelodysplastic syndrome patients. Response was defined as complete response or hematologic improvement, and patients meeting neither criterion were classed as non-responders.

The library was prepared using the immunoSEQ multiplex PCR assay. Survey resolution was used, with two replicates of approximately 200 ng each, totaling 400 ng of DNA per sample. Rearranged TCRB sequences in genomic DNA were detected with the hsTCRB kit using multiplex PCR primers targeting V and J genes. The CDR3 region was amplified in a first PCR of 31 cycles using the QIAGEN Multiplex PCR Kit. An 8-cycle second PCR added sample barcodes and Illumina adapters to each replicate. Pooled libraries were quantified using a QuantStudio 6 and the KAPA library quantification kit. Roughly 15 pM of pooled libraries was sequenced on an Illumina MiSeq using 156-cycle single-end reads plus a 15-cycle index read. The paper's processing steps were these. Of some 170,000 unique clonotypes, 1.5% to 2% were flagged by VDJdb annotation as previously reported viral-epitope-specific clonotypes. The immunoSEQ Data Assistant and immunoSEQ Analyzer converted raw reads into normalized, annotated TCRB repertoires. Clonotypes were analyzed with the immunarch R package version 0.6.5 and BioAnalyzer. Before richness was estimated, every repertoire was downsampled to match the clone count of the smallest repertoire. Clonotypes were categorized as expanded, contracted or novel by Fisher's exact tests, where a novel clonotype had zero frequency before treatment. Significantly changed CDR3 beta sequences were clustered with GLIPH2 using simulation_depth=1000 and kmer_min_depth=3, and CDR3s shorter than five residues were excluded. TCRdb provides this immuneACCESS table in a form limited to in-frame rearrangements. Some clones are lacking; in checked studies, under half of them reflect an unresolved V gene, and why the rest are absent is not known. The DNA gave D and trimming, while V, J and clone size come from that table. The sample table records fewer than 7,500 clones; approximately 87% of these occur just once. The leading ten clones occupy roughly 11% of the sample.

Beyond this particular receptor, the publication reports: After hypomethylating agent treatment, no significant change in richness, rarefaction diversity or clonality was seen, either across all patients or within response groups. Possible recognition of novel MDS antigens by the shared GLIPH2 clusters was not confirmed, and experimental validation of that possible recognition is needed. Only 11 to 12 patients were analyzed, so the study cohort was small. Novel clonotypes were found to emerge more often in responders, whereas more contracted clonotypes were observed in non-responders after treatment. Because the healthy control donors and the MDS patients were not matched by age, the comparison between MDS and healthy samples could have been affected.

Via the germline V gene (reference sequence), CDR1 is LNHDA and CDR2 SQIVND. For this chain, trimming is 5 bases at the V end and 0 bases at the J end, and the number of junction bases without a gene match is 13. Its CDR3 holds 19 amino acids, cysteine through phenylalanine. Only the CDR3 region is kept as DNA, spanning 57 bases read in frame from base 1. A word on this clone: Its recognized antigen is unknown. No base quality information exists; no much larger clone differs at one position.

Bulk bone marrow was analyzed without sorting T-cell subsets. Immunosequencing of the TCR beta CDR3 regions was performed on bone marrow from some ten myelodysplastic syndrome patients before and after hypomethylating agent therapy. For longitudinal repertoire tracking, every patient provided one baseline bone marrow and two to three bone marrows collected at different post-treatment timepoints. Genomic DNA was isolated from whole bone marrow, and DNA quality was assessed with TapeStation, NanoDrop OneC and PicoGreen assays. The rearrangement joined TRBV19 to TRBJ2-6; 7 middle bases align to TRBD1. The origin of this receptor is a human donor with myelodysplastic syndrome. This material consisted of bone marrow, taken before or after starting hypomethylating agent treatment for myelodysplastic syndrome (not recorded which). The base sequence is TGTGCCAGTAGTCCCGAATATGACAGGGCTCTCTCTGGGGCCAACGTCCTGACTTTC. This gives the protein CASSPEYDRALSGANVLTF. With all but the CDR3 taken from the reference TRBV19 and TRBJ2-6 genes, the full variable domain is: DGGITQSPKYLFRKEGQNVTLSCEQNLNHDAMYWYRQDPGQGLRLIYYSQIVNDFQKGDIAEGYSVSREKKESFPLTVTSAQKNPTAFYLCASSPEYDRALSGANVLTFGAGSRLTVL.